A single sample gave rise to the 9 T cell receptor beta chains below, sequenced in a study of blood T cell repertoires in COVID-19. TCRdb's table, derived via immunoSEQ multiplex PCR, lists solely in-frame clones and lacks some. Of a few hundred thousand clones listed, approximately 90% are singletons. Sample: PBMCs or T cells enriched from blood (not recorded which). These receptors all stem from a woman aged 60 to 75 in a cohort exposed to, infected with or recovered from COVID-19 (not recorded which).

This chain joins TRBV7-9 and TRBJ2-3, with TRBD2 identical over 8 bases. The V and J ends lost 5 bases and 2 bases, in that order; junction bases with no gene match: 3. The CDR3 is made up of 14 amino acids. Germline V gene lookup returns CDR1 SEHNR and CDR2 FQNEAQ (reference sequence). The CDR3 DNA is TGTGCCAGCAGCCGGGGGGGGACCACAGATACGCAGTATTTT. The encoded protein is CASSRGGTTDTQYF.

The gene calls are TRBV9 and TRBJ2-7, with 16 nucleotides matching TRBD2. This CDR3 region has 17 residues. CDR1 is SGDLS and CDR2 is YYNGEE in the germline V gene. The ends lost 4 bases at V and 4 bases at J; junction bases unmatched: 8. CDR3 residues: CASSLGLAGGPGYEQYF. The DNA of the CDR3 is TGTGCCAGCAGCCTGGGACTAGCGGGAGGGCCTGGGTACGAGCAGTACTTC.

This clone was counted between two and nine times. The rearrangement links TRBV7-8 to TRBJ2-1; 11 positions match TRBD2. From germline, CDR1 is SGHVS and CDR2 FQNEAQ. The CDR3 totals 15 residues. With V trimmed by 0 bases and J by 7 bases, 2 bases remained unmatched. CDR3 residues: CASSLALAGANEQFF. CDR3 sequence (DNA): TGTGCCAGCAGCTTAGCACTAGCGGGAGCTAATGAGCAGTTCTTC.

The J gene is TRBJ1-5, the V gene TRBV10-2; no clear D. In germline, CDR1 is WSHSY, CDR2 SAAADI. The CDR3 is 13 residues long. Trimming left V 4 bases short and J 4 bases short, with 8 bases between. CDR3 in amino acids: CASSVSQNQPQHF. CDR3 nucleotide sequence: TGCGCCAGCAGTGTTTCCCAAAATCAGCCCCAGCATTTT.

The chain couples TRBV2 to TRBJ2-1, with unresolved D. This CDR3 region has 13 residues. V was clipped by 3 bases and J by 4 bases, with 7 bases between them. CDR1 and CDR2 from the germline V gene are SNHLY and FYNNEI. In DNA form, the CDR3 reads TGTGCCAGCAGTGACCGGGTATACAATGAGCAGTTCTTC. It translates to CASSDRVYNEQFF.

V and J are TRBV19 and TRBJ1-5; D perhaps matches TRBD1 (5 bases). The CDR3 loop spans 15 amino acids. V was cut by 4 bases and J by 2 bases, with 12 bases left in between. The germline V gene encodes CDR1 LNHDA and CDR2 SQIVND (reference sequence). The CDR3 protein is CASSTAGYGNQPQHF. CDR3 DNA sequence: TGTGCCAGTAGTACCGCAGGGTACGGCAATCAGCCCCAGCATTTT.

The CDR3 DNA reads TGTGCCAGCAGCCAAGATCGCGGGCAGGTCGGTGAGCAGTTCTTC. The encoded protein is CASSQDRGQVGEQFF. The V call is TRBV4-2, the J call TRBJ2-1, with a possible D match to TRBD2 (5 bases). The CDR3 is 15 residues long. The V end lost 0 bases, the J end lost 9 bases, and 15 bases lay between the germline ends. CDR1 and CDR2 from the germline V gene are LGHNA and YNFKEQ.

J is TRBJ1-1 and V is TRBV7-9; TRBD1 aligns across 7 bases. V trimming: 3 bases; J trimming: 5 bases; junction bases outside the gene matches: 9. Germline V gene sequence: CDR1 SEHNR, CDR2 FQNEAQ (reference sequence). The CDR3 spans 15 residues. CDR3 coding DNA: TGTGCCAGCAGCTTCAGACAGGGAGGAGTAACTGAAGCTTTCTTT. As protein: CASSFRQGGVTEAFF.

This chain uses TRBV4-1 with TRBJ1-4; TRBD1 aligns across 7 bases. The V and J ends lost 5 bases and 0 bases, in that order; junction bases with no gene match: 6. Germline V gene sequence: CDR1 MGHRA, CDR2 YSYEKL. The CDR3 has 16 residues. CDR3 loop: CASSRGTVPTNEKLFF. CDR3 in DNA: TGCGCCAGCAGCAGGGGGACAGTGCCAACTAATGAAAAACTGTTTTTT.